This passage covers 2 T cell receptor beta chains from one sample sequenced in a study of cytomegalovirus exposure and HLA in healthy donors. Primers included in the PCR were 60 Vbeta and 13 Jbeta primers. Data came from immunoSEQ multiplex PCR; TCRdb stores just in-frame clones and leaves some out. Among approximately 86,000 clones listed, 76% were seen once. The specimen was PBMCs. The receptors shown here come from a man aged 35 to 55 in good health and CMV-seronegative.

This chain links TRBV4-2 with TRBJ1-3, with 11 bases aligning to TRBD1. The V segment lost 0 bases and the J segment 6 bases; nucleotides outside the gene matches: 7. The CDR3 spans 17 residues. Germline CDR1 LGHNA, CDR2 YNFKEQ. CDR3 sequence reads: CASSQDSLDRGPNTIYF. The CDR3 nucleotides are TGTGCCAGCAGCCAAGATTCCCTGGACAGGGGGCCAAACACCATATATTTT.

The V gene is TRBV9, the J gene TRBJ2-7; 7 bases match TRBD2. CDR1 SGDLS and CDR2 YYNGEE come from the germline V gene. The trim removed 0 bases at V and 7 bases at J, leaving 4 bases unmatched. This CDR3 contains 13 residues. CDR3 in amino acids: CASSVAMGGEQYF. In DNA, the CDR3 is TGTGCCAGCAGCGTAGCTATGGGAGGGGAGCAGTACTTC. The whole variable domain, remainder taken from reference TRBV9 and TRBJ2-7, is DSGVTQTPKHLITATGQRVTLRCSPRSGDLSVYWYQQSLDQGLQFLIQYYNGEERAKGNILERFSAQQFPDLHSELNLSSLELGDSALYFCASSVAMGGEQYFGPGTRLTVT.